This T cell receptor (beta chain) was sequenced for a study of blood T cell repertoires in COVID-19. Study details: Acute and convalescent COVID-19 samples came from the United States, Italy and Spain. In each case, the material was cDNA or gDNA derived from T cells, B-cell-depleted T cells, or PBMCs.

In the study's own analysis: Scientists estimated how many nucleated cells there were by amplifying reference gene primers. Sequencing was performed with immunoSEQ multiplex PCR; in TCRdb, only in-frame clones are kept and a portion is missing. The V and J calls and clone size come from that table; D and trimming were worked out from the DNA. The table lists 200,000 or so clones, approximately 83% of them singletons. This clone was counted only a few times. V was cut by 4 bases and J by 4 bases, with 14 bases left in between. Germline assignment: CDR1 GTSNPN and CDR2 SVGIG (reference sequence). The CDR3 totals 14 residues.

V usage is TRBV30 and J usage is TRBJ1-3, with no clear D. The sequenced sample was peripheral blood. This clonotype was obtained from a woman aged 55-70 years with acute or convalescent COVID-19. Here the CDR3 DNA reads TGTGCCTGGACTGCAGGCCCTGGGGGAAACACCATATATTTT. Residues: CAWTAGPGGNTIYF.